The sequence of this TCR beta chain was determined in a study of siplizumab effects on memory and regulatory T cells. Looked up from germline, CDR1 is MDHEN and CDR2 is SYDVKM. V was clipped by 2 bases and J by 12 bases, with 19 bases between them. This CDR3 spans 14 amino acids. The data were produced by immunoSEQ multiplex PCR, yet TCRdb's version contains in-frame clones alone and is incomplete. The top ten hold approximately 0.6% of the sample, which has more than 45,000 clones, roughly 97% seen once. A note on this clone: Its antigen is not identified.

Study-level points and caveats: Proliferating Tregs taken from siplizumab cultures were not shown to have a confirmed suppressive function. Neither a naive nor a memory phenotype was assignable to roughly 75-96% of proliferating CD4+ or CD8+ clones. Naive T cells seemed more diverse than memory cells; they also seemed major alloresponse contributors. Siplizumab produced a significant drop in alloreactive sequences attributable to unstimulated CD4+ memory cells.

The V and J genes are TRBV28 and TRBJ1-2; D perhaps matches TRBD1 (5 bases). The TCR sequence derives from a human donor in good health. Sample: naive CD4+ T cells sorted from blood. Written as DNA, the CDR3 is TGTGCCAGCAGTTTAACCCCCCGGCAGGGTCCCCACACCTTC. Translation gives CASSLTPRQGPHTF.